The following is a T cell receptor beta chain sequence with its context. The data stem from a study of blood T cell repertoires in COVID-19. Overall study: Sites across the United States, Italy and Spain contributed samples from acute and convalescent COVID-19.

Per the study methods: Amplification with reference gene primers provided the estimates of nucleated cell counts. TCRdb's copy holds only in-frame clones and misses some; the assay was immunoSEQ multiplex PCR. The V and J calls and clone size were taken over from that table, and D and trimming were inferred from the DNA. Of 280,000 or so clones in the sample, around 90% were seen once. Living in 24 US areas, the participants were between about 18 and 100 years of age. Germline-derived CDR1 and CDR2 are LGHNT and FRNRAP. The length of the CDR3 is 15 residues. V lost 7 bases to trimming and J lost 4 bases; unmatched junction nucleotides: 8.

The TCR originated in a woman between 18 and 29 years old with acute COVID-19. Sequences were obtained from PBMCs or T cells enriched from blood (not recorded which). The genes are TRBV12-5 and TRBJ1-5; the match to TRBD1 covers 9 bases. The CDR3 protein is CASARGGQGNQPQHF. The CDR3 coding sequence is TGTGCTAGTGCCAGAGGGGGACAGGGTAATCAGCCCCAGCATTTT.